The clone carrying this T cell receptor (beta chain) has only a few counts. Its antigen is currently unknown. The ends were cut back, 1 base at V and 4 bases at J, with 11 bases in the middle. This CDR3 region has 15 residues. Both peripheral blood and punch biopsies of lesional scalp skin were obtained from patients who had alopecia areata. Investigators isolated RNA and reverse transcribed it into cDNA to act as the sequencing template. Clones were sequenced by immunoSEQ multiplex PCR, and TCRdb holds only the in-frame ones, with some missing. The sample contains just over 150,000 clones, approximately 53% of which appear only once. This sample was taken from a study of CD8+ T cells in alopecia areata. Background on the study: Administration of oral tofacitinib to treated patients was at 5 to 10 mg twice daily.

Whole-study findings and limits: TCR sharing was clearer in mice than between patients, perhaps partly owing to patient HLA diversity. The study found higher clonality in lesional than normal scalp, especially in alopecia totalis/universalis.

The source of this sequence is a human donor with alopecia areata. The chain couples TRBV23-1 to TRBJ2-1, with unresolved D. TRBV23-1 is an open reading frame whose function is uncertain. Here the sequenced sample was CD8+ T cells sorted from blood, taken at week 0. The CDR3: CASSQCPTVYNEQFF. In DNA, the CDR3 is TGCGCCAGCAGTCAATGCCCGACGGTTTACAATGAGCAGTTCTTC.